This TCR beta chain was sequenced during a study of shared clonotypes between healthy human individuals. Broader study findings: A few donors held about 5% of naive CD4 clonotypes in common. Clonotype sharing among donors was expected to depend on sequencing depth. Generally, estimated richness proved larger in naive subsets than it did in memory subsets.

Remarks on this clone: The antigen is unknown. Other DNA sequences in this sample translate to the same CDR3.

In the sorted-subset replicate PCRs, 200 ng DNA, 25,000 to 30,000 T cell genomes, was used. Method: immunoSEQ multiplex PCR; TCRdb's copy keeps in-frame clones and lacks some. This table holds just over 2,000,000 clones, 95% found once. The CDR3 contains 14 residues. Per germline, CDR1 ENHRY and CDR2 SYGVKD. The germline V and J ends were trimmed by 3 bases and 4 bases, with 11 bases remaining between them. The TCR sequence derives from a man younger than 35 in good health. Input material: naive CD4+ T cells sorted from blood. Subset indicated: CD45RA+ positively selected. The chain carries TRBV10-3 and TRBJ2-3; D might be TRBD1 or TRBD2, each matching 5 bases. The CDR3 loop reads CAISEGQGPDTQYF. Written as DNA, the CDR3 is TGTGCCATCAGTGAAGGGCAGGGACCAGATACGCAGTATTTT.